The present entry profiles one T cell receptor (beta chain) with its context. TCRdb's table, derived via immunoSEQ multiplex PCR, lists solely in-frame clones and lacks some. The table lists roughly 130,000 clones, approximately 88% of them singletons. The time point here: pretreatment peripheral blood. This specimen belongs to a study of PD-L1 blockade in urothelial cancer. The material sequenced was PBMCs, taken around atezolizumab (anti-PD-L1) treatment. The source of this sequence is a man aged 50 to 60 with urothelial cancer.

The DNA of the CDR3 is TGCGCCAGCAGCTTGGAGGGGCGGAGGGATTCACCCCTCCACTTT. Translated, it gives CASSLEGRRDSPLHF. This chain connects TRBV5-1 to TRBJ1-6, with a tentative D call TRBD1 (5 bases). The germline gives CDR1 SGHRS, CDR2 YFSETQ. CDR3 length: 15 amino acids. V was clipped by 0 bases and J by 8 bases, with 12 bases between them.